A selection of T cell receptor beta chains follows, all from one sample in a study of T cell responses to AZD1222 COVID-19 vaccine. Data came from immunoSEQ multiplex PCR; TCRdb stores just in-frame clones and leaves some out. The table includes some 130,000 clones, roughly 91% detected once. The specimen comprised peripheral blood, sampled on day 0 of AZD1222 vaccination. The origin of the receptors is an adult in good health. Both conserved end residues are part of each CDR3. D genes are given only for firm matches. Size is omitted from some rows. Given values are once, few, many or a class for expanded clones.

CASSLGLSTDTQYF	TGCGCCAGCAGCTTGGGACTTAGCACAGATACGCAGTATTTT	.	.	TRBV5-1	TRBJ2-3
CASSRGPGGYTF	TGTGCCAGCAGTCGAGGGCCGGGTGGCTACACCTTC	.	.	TRBV25-1	TRBJ1-2
CATHSGGGELFF	TGTGCCACGCACTCTGGGGGCGGGGAGCTGTTTTTT	.	.	TRBV7-9	TRBJ2-2
CASSLVSSNYGYTF	TGCGCCAGCAGCTTGGTTTCATCTAACTATGGCTACACCTTC	.	.	TRBV5-1	TRBJ1-2
CASSQVWDNTEAFF	TGTGCCAGCAGCCAAGTTTGGGATAACACTGAAGCTTTCTTT	.	.	TRBV14	TRBJ1-1
CASSLYSGAAHNSPLHF	TGTGCCAGCAGCCTCTACTCCGGGGCAGCACATAATTCACCCCTCCACTTT	.	.	TRBV7-9	TRBJ1-6
CAISGSGDTQYF	TGTGCCATCAGCGGGAGTGGTGATACGCAGTATTTT	.	.	TRBV10-3	TRBJ2-3
CSASSGILSTDTQYF	TGCAGTGCTAGTTCGGGGATTCTTAGCACAGATACGCAGTATTTT	.	.	TRBV20-1	TRBJ2-3
CASSQGLVSGNTIYF	TGCGCCAGCAGCCAGGGACTGGTCTCTGGAAACACCATATATTTT	.	.	TRBV10-2	TRBJ1-3
CASIRAYGTIYF	TGTGCCAGCATCCGGGCGTATGGCACCATATATTTT	.	.	TRBV12-3/TRBV12-4	TRBJ1-3
CASSPGTLNTEAFF	TGCGCCAGCAGCCCCGGGACCTTGAACACTGAAGCTTTCTTT	.	once	TRBV5-1	TRBJ1-1
CASSSTGEKLFF	TGTGCCAGCAGCTCCACCGGTGAAAAACTGTTTTTT	.	.	TRBV7-9	TRBJ1-4
CASSPTATGELFF	TGTGCCAGCTCACCGACAGCGACCGGGGAGCTGTTTTTT	.	.	TRBV18	TRBJ2-2
CASSYNRDGPLHF	TGTGCCAGCAGTTATAACCGGGACGGACCCCTCCACTTT	.	.	TRBV6-5	TRBJ1-6
CASSYILAGGNEQFF	TGTGCCAGCAGCTATATACTAGCGGGAGGGAATGAGCAGTTCTTC	TRBD2	.	TRBV5-6	TRBJ2-1
CASSGSPRNQPQHF	TGTGCCAGCTCGGGGTCTCCGCGCAATCAGCCCCAGCATTTT	.	.	TRBV28	TRBJ1-5
CASSQEAGWRLGELFF	TGTGCCAGCAGTCAAGAGGCCGGGTGGCGTCTCGGGGAGCTGTTTTTT	.	.	TRBV3-1/TRBV3-2	TRBJ2-2
CASGVGTSGDEQFF	TGTGCCAGCGGGGTTGGAACTAGCGGGGATGAGCAGTTCTTC	TRBD2	.	TRBV2	TRBJ2-1
CASKGQGRWGYTF	TGTGCCAGCAAAGGACAGGGGAGGTGGGGCTACACCTTC	TRBD1	.	TRBV27	TRBJ1-2
CASRWGREQYF	TGTGCCAGCAGGTGGGGGCGCGAGCAGTACTTC	.	.	TRBV27	TRBJ2-7
CASSQVARAQGYEKLFF	TGTGCCAGCAGCCAAGTAGCACGGGCCCAGGGTTATGAAAAACTGTTTTTT	.	.	TRBV14	TRBJ1-4
CASSPTSGRAYEQYF	TGTGCCAGCAGCCCTACTAGCGGGAGGGCGTACGAGCAGTACTTC	TRBD2	.	TRBV5-6	TRBJ2-7
CASSQAPIPSGPPYEQYF	TGTGCCAGCAGCCAAGCCCCCATCCCGAGCGGGCCTCCCTACGAGCAGTACTTC	.	.	TRBV4-2	TRBJ2-7
CASSWGAGGRDNEQFF	TGTGCCAGTAGCTGGGGGGCTGGCGGGAGGGACAATGAGCAGTTCTTC	TRBD2	.	TRBV19	TRBJ2-1
CASRREGYTEAFF	TGTGCCAGCAGAAGAGAAGGTTACACTGAAGCTTTCTTT	.	few	TRBV7-2	TRBJ1-1
CASSFRGSAQYF	TGTGCCAGCAGTTTTAGAGGGTCGGCGCAGTATTTT	.	.	TRBV27	TRBJ2-3
CSARGGRWQYF	TGCAGTGCTAGGGGGGGTCGGTGGCAGTACTTC	.	.	TRBV20-1	TRBJ2-7
CASRALRGINEKLFF	TGTGCCAGCAGGGCTCTTAGGGGAATTAATGAAAAACTGTTTTTT	.	.	TRBV6-5	TRBJ1-4
CASSNDGENSNQPQHF	TGTGCCAGCAGCAATGACGGGGAGAATAGCAATCAGCCCCAGCATTTT	.	.	TRBV7-9	TRBJ1-5
CASIQDGGMDEQFF	TGTGCCAGCATCCAGGACGGCGGGATGGATGAGCAGTTCTTC	.	few	TRBV2	TRBJ2-1
CASLQGTEAFF	TGTGCCAGTCTACAGGGCACTGAAGCTTTCTTT	.	.	TRBV6-5	TRBJ1-1
CSVEPARVTYEQYF	TGCAGCGTTGAACCCGCCAGAGTGACCTACGAGCAGTACTTC	.	once	TRBV29-1	TRBJ2-7
CASSEAGSGANVLTF	TGTGCCAGCAGTGAAGCGGGGTCTGGGGCCAACGTCCTGACTTTC	.	once	TRBV6-1	TRBJ2-6
CASSYSGTPGSQFF	TGTGCCAGCAGTTACTCGGGGACCCCCGGAAGTCAGTTCTTC	.	.	TRBV6-5	TRBJ2-1
CASSYSLVTDTQYF	TGTGCCAGCAGTTACTCCCTAGTCACAGATACGCAGTATTTT	.	once	TRBV6-5	TRBJ2-3
CASSFPQHEQFF	TGTGCCAGCAGCTTCCCCCAGCATGAGCAGTTCTTC	.	.	TRBV7-9	TRBJ2-1
CASRPGGGRIETQYF	TGTGCCAGCAGACCCGGCGGAGGGCGCATAGAGACCCAGTACTTC	.	.	TRBV6-5	TRBJ2-5
CASSLDSGTVYGYTF	TGTGCCAGCAGCTTAGACAGTGGGACGGTATATGGCTACACCTTC	.	once	TRBV7-2	TRBJ1-2
CAWSANYGYTF	TGTGCCTGGAGTGCTAACTATGGCTACACCTTC	.	.	TRBV30	TRBJ1-2
CASMSDSYGYTF	TGTGCCAGCATGTCGGACAGCTATGGCTACACCTTC	.	.	TRBV2	TRBJ1-2
CATSPRRGQGCNQPQHF	TGTGCCACCAGCCCCCGAAGAGGACAGGGCTGCAATCAGCCCCAGCATTTT	TRBD1	.	TRBV15	TRBJ1-5
CAISGRQGGQPQHF	TGTGCCATCAGTGGGCGACAGGGAGGTCAGCCCCAGCATTTT	TRBD1	.	TRBV10-3	TRBJ1-5
CASSLGGLRGKGHTF	TGTGCCAGCAGCTTGGGAGGCCTTCGGGGGAAAGGCCACACCTTC	.	.	TRBV5-4	TRBJ1-2
CASQTAGDSPLHF	TGTGCCTCACAGACAGCCGGGGATTCACCCCTCCACTTT	.	.	TRBV10-3	TRBJ1-6
CATSEASTDTQYF	TGTGCCACCAGTGAGGCTAGCACAGATACGCAGTATTTT	.	.	TRBV24-1	TRBJ2-3
CASSAGVPGQGAFGGYTF	TGTGCCAGCAGCGCAGGAGTACCGGGACAGGGGGCGTTCGGTGGCTACACCTTC	TRBD1	.	TRBV7-3	TRBJ1-2
CASSSWSLAGGSSYEQYF	TGTGCCAGCAGCTCATGGTCACTAGCGGGAGGGAGCTCCTACGAGCAGTACTTC	TRBD2	.	TRBV7-9	TRBJ2-7
CASSDRPGAEAFF	TGTGCCAGCAGTGATAGACCGGGAGCTGAAGCTTTCTTT	.	once	TRBV25-1	TRBJ1-1
CASSLGGLTGGEGGYTF	TGCGCCAGCAGCTTGGGGGGCCTCACAGGGGGCGAAGGCGGCTACACCTTC	TRBD1	.	TRBV5-1	TRBJ1-2
CASSHEGLDGYTF	TGTGCCAGCAGTCACGAAGGGTTAGATGGCTACACCTTC	.	.	TRBV6-5	TRBJ1-2
CASSIDRTYGYTF	TGTGCCAGCAGTATCGACAGAACATATGGCTACACCTTC	.	few	TRBV12-3/TRBV12-4	TRBJ1-2
CASSQTSGGRADTQYF	TGTGCCAGCAGCCAAACCTCAGGGGGCAGGGCAGATACGCAGTATTTT	TRBD1	.	TRBV5-4	TRBJ2-3
CASRTTGDYGYTF	TGTGCCAGCAGGACAACAGGGGACTATGGCTACACCTTC	TRBD1	.	TRBV27	TRBJ1-2